This TCR beta chain was observed in a study of lymphopenia after photon versus proton radiotherapy. Measured with immunoSEQ multiplex PCR; TCRdb has only the in-frame clones, and not every one. In the table there are tens of thousands of clones, over 70% of which are singletons. As to this clone: What it binds is not known.

CDR3 size: 16 residues. Per germline, CDR1 SEHNR and CDR2 FQNEAQ (reference sequence). V trimming: 4 bases; J trimming: 4 bases; junction bases outside the gene matches: 12. The study's findings and limits: In patients who died, overall survival fell as post-nadir TCR diversity dropped more. Authors raise, but do not show, better survival with proton therapy. Relative stability marked proton patients; photon patients lost diversity and naive cells.

The rearrangement links TRBV7-9 to TRBJ2-7; 8 bases line up with TRBD2. This TCR derives from a man aged 55 to 69 with pancreatic cancer. Source: peripheral blood, taken from a patient treated with proton-based radiotherapy. The CDR3 DNA is TGTGCCAGCAGCTACGAAGTAGCGGGATGGATATACGAGCAGTACTTC. Translating gives CASSYEVAGWIYEQYF.